This T cell receptor beta chain is drawn from a study of blood T cell repertoires in COVID-19. At the level of the study: The origin of the acute and convalescent COVID-19 samples was the United States, Italy and Spain.

Original processing methods: Amplifying reference gene primers gave estimates of nucleated cell counts. Assay used: immunoSEQ multiplex PCR; TCRdb lists only in-frame clones, some missing. V and J calls and clone size are given by that table; D and trimming were obtained from the DNA. Found here are about 200,000 clones, roughly 78% of them singletons; the top ten hold around 2.8%. Germline V gene data show CDR1 as MRHNA and CDR2 as SNTAGT. The V end was cut by 4 bases, the J end by 0 bases, with 11 bases between. The CDR3 is 15 residues long. Source material: peripheral blood. The chain uses TRBV6-4 and TRBJ2-3; TRBD2 is a possible D gene (5 bases). The source is a woman aged 80 or older with active or convalescent COVID-19. The CDR3 spells CASSASGISTDTQYF. CDR3 nucleotides: TGTGCCAGCAGTGCCTCCGGGATCAGCACAGATACGCAGTATTTT.